This TCR beta chain was found in a study of T cell clonality in common variable immunodeficiency. Trimming pared 0 bases from V and 7 bases from J, leaving 10 bases between. The CDR3 contains 13 residues. Germline assignment: CDR1 GTSNPN and CDR2 SVGIG (reference sequence). This table comes from immunoSEQ multiplex PCR, and its TCRdb copy is limited to in-frame clones, with some not included. The sample has some 30,000 clones, none seen only once. This clone has at least ten counts. Its antigen is not known. Coverage ceases 3 residues before the CDR3 finishes, and the germline J gene fills in the end. Study-wide results and caveats: Compared with controls, CVID subjects had fewer shared TCRbeta clones. What drives increased CVID clonality needs T cell subpopulation sequencing. CVID patient heterogeneity limited repertoire-clinical complication correlations.

The sequenced sample was peripheral blood mononuclear cells. The receptor was derived from a person aged 18 to 75 in good health. This rearrangement joins TRBV30 to TRBJ1-5, with a possible D match to TRBD1 (5 bases). The part of the CDR3 DNA that was read is TGTGCCTGGAGTGTCGGCAGGGAGCAGCCC. Its protein product is CAWSVGREQP. Given in full, the CDR3 is CAWSVGREQPQHF.